This T cell receptor (beta chain) was captured by sequencing in a study of CD8+ T cells in alopecia areata. It was cDNA, reverse transcribed from extracted RNA, that served as the sequencing template. The repertoire was sequenced with immunoSEQ multiplex PCR; TCRdb's copy has only in-frame clones and lacks some. The sample contains about 200,000 clones, 50% to 60% of which appear only once. Per the germline V gene, CDR1 is ENHRY and CDR2 is SYGVKD. The ends lost 7 bases at V and 4 bases at J; junction bases unmatched: 6. The CDR3 is 14 residues long. Documented treatment: oral pan-JAK inhibitor, 5-10 mg twice daily.

The source material was CD4+ T cells sorted from blood, sampled at week 4, from a patient treated with tofacitinib. The sequence was collected from a human donor with alopecia areata. The J gene is TRBJ2-3, the V gene TRBV10-3, with 9 bases identical to TRBD2. The CDR3 loop reads CAIMPSGRSDTQYF. The CDR3 bases are TGTGCCATCATGCCCAGCGGGAGGTCAGATACGCAGTATTTT.